Below are 32 T cell receptor beta chains sequenced from a single sample in a study of beta chain features in type 1 diabetes. General study points: Among patients with Type 1 diabetes, TCRB CDR3s were moderately but significantly shorter in every one of the four CD4+ subsets.

Expressed TCRB transcripts were sequenced after all isolated RNA was converted to cDNA. The method was immunoSEQ multiplex PCR; TCRdb's version includes in-frame clones alone and lacks a portion of them. The table includes hundreds of thousands of clones, roughly 13% detected once. Antigens for these TCRs are unknown. Sequenced: naive CD4+ T cells from blood. These receptors all stem from a man younger than 35 with type 1 diabetes.

On this clone: Other DNA sequences within the sample encode an identical CDR3. CDR3 coding DNA: TGTGCCAGCAGCCAAGATTTGGGGAACACTGAAGCTTTCTTT. Residues: CASSQDLGNTEAFF. The chain carries TRBV4-2 and TRBJ1-1; D unresolved. This CDR3 has 14 residues. Germline assignment: CDR1 LGHNA and CDR2 YNFKEQ. The germline V and J ends were trimmed by 0 bases and 1 base, with 6 bases remaining between them.

As concerns this clone: Other DNA sequences of this sample code for an identical CDR3. The chain carries TRBV7-9 and TRBJ2-5; D not certain. CDR3 length equals 13 residues. Trimming shortened V by 2 bases and J by 5 bases, and 9 bases separated the two germline ends. In germline, CDR1 is SEHNR, CDR2 FQNEAQ (reference sequence). The CDR3 DNA sequence: TGTGCCAGCAGCTTAACGGGCACGGAGACCCAGTACTTC. It yields the protein CASSLTGTETQYF. Full variable domain (remainder filled in from reference TRBV7-9 and TRBJ2-5): DTGVSQNPRHKITKRGQNVTFRCDPISEHNRLYWYRQTLGQGPEFLTYFQNEAQLEKSRLLSDRFSAERPKGSFSTLEIQRTEQGDSAMYLCASSLTGTETQYFGPGTRLLVL.

The rearrangement uses TRBV5-1 and TRBJ2-3; D unresolved. Per the germline V gene, CDR1 is SGHRS and CDR2 is YFSETQ. The CDR3 contains 14 residues. Trimming cost V 4 bases and J 0 bases, with 9 bases left between them. CDR3 in amino acids: CASSQAQSTDTQYF. CDR3 DNA: TGCGCCAGCAGCCAAGCACAGAGCACAGATACGCAGTATTTT.

The chain carries TRBV9 and TRBJ1-6; D is unclear. In germline, CDR1 is SGDLS, CDR2 YYNGEE. V was pared by 0 bases and J by 13 bases, with 17 bases between. The CDR3 runs to 15 residues. The DNA of the CDR3 is TGTGCCAGCAGCGTAGGGGCTCTACTATCCCCGCCCCTCCACTTT. Protein product: CASSVGALLSPPLHF. Drawing the rest from reference TRBV9 and TRBJ1-6, the complete variable domain is DSGVTQTPKHLITATGQRVTLRCSPRSGDLSVYWYQQSLDQGLQFLIQYYNGEERAKGNILERFSAQQFPDLHSELNLSSLELGDSALYFCASSVGALLSPPLHFGNGTRLTVT.

This clone was detected only a few times. The rearrangement links TRBV19 to TRBJ2-1, with 15 bases matching TRBD2. Germline loops: CDR1 LNHDA, CDR2 SQIVND (reference sequence). The length of the CDR3 is 14 residues. V trimming: 10 bases; J trimming: 7 bases; junction bases outside the gene matches: 5. CDR3 residues: CATEGLAGGNEQFF. In DNA form, the CDR3 reads TGTGCCACCGAGGGACTAGCGGGGGGTAATGAGCAGTTCTTC.

J is TRBJ2-7 and V is TRBV6-5; D not resolved. This CDR3 contains 16 residues. CDR1 is MNHEY and CDR2 is SVGAGI in the germline V gene. V was shortened by 0 bases and J by 2 bases, with 14 bases between the two germline ends. The CDR3 protein is CASSYSLFPPAYEQYF. The DNA for the CDR3 is TGTGCCAGCAGTTACTCTCTATTTCCTCCTGCCTACGAGCAGTACTTC.

In this sample, this clone turned up a few times. This sequence joins TRBV11-2 and TRBJ2-1; tentatively, D is TRBD1 (6 bases). Germline lookup yields CDR1 SGHAT and CDR2 FQNNGV. V was clipped by 5 bases and J by 7 bases, with 15 bases between them. This CDR3 contains 14 residues. In DNA, the CDR3 is TGTGCCAGCAGCCCCAACGCAGGGGCTAATGAGCAGTTCTTC. As protein: CASSPNAGANEQFF.

In its sample, this clone was seen a few times. The V gene is TRBV28, the J gene TRBJ2-1, with 12 bases matching TRBD2. J was trimmed by 10 bases and V by 5 bases; bases with no gene match: 21. This CDR3 spans 19 amino acids. Per germline, CDR1 MDHEN and CDR2 SYDVKM. In DNA form, the CDR3 reads TGTGCCAGCAGTCCCCAGCCTGGACTAGCGGGACCGCCAAGGGGGGAGCAGTTCTTC. Amino acids: CASSPQPGLAGPPRGEQFF. Using reference TRBV28 and TRBJ2-1 for the parts outside the CDR3, the full variable domain is DVKVTQSSRYLVKRTGEKVFLECVQDMDHENMFWYRQDPGLGLRLIYFSYDVKMKEKGDIPEGYSVSREKKERFSLILESASTNQTSMYLCASSPQPGLAGPPRGEQFFGPGTRLTVL.

The V and J genes are TRBV7-9 and TRBJ2-1; D may match TRBD1 or TRBD2 (5 bases each). Trimming left V 1 base short and J 2 bases short, with 15 bases between. Germline values: CDR1 SEHNR, CDR2 FQNEAQ (reference sequence). The CDR3 totals 17 residues. CDR3 nucleotides: TGTGCCAGCAGCTTAGTGGGGACCCCGGGGCCCTACAATGAGCAGTTCTTC. Encoded protein: CASSLVGTPGPYNEQFF.

The CDR3 loop reads CASSPGDPGGYTF. In nucleotides, the CDR3 is TGCGCCAGCAGCCCAGGCGATCCAGGTGGCTACACCTTC. V usage is TRBV4-1 and J usage is TRBJ1-2, with D hard to call. The CDR3 contains 13 residues. The germline V gene encodes CDR1 MGHRA and CDR2 YSYEKL. V was shortened by 4 bases and J by 7 bases, with 13 bases between the two germline ends.

A few counts support this clone. The V call is TRBV30, the J call TRBJ1-5; D is possibly TRBD1 (5 bases). With 4 bases removed from V and 6 bases from J, the gap between germline ends came to 10 bases. The CDR3 is 12 amino acids. CDR1 is GTSNPN and CDR2 is SVGIG in the germline V gene (reference sequence). The CDR3 loop is CAWNYGGQPQHF. The CDR3 DNA follows: TGTGCCTGGAATTATGGGGGTCAGCCCCAGCATTTT.

The V call is TRBV7-9, the J call TRBJ1-2; 9 bases map to TRBD1. This CDR3 has 14 amino acids. V dropped 5 bases and J dropped 8; count of bases not matched to a gene: 9. Germline-derived CDR1 and CDR2 are SEHNR and FQNEAQ (reference sequence). The CDR3 sequence is CASSTPQGAGGYTF. Here the CDR3 DNA reads TGTGCCAGCAGCACGCCACAGGGGGCGGGGGGCTACACCTTC.

This chain uses TRBV11-3 with TRBJ1-1, with 8 nucleotides matching TRBD1. The junction had 5 bases not matched to a gene; V was cut back by 5 bases and J by 3 bases. Per the germline V gene, CDR1 is SGHNT and CDR2 is YENEEA. This CDR3 comprises 14 residues. The CDR3 region is CASSTRQGYTEAFF. CDR3 in DNA: TGTGCCAGCAGCACGCGACAGGGGTACACTGAAGCTTTCTTT.

This clone was observed a handful of times. This sequence joins TRBV5-6 and TRBJ2-5; 10 bases are a match to TRBD2. Per germline, CDR1 SGHDT and CDR2 YYEEEE. This CDR3 spans 15 amino acids. V was clipped by 4 bases and J by 3 bases; unmatched bases: 6. Here the CDR3 DNA reads TGTGCCAGCAGCGTCCCCGGGACTAGCGAAGAGACCCAGTACTTC. It yields the protein CASSVPGTSEETQYF.

This clone appeared a few times. This chain uses TRBV18 with TRBJ2-7; tentatively, D is TRBD1 (5 bases). The germline gives CDR1 KGHSH, CDR2 LQKENI. V lost 4 bases, J lost 3 bases, and 13 bases lay in between. CDR3 length equals 14 residues. DNA for the CDR3: TGTGCCAGCTCACGTCAGGGTATCGACTACGAGCAGTACTTC. Translating gives CASSRQGIDYEQYF.

The chain couples TRBV5-1 to TRBJ2-1; D gene ambiguous. The CDR3 extends over 13 amino acids. The germline V gene encodes CDR1 SGHRS and CDR2 YFSETQ. The ends were cut back, 4 bases at V and 7 bases at J, with 12 bases in the middle. CDR3 residues: CASSAPPSNEQFF. The CDR3 DNA follows: TGCGCCAGCAGCGCACCCCCGAGTAATGAGCAGTTCTTC.

This clone was observed a few times. This chain links TRBV5-6 with TRBJ1-5, with D perhaps matching TRBD1 (6 bases). This CDR3 comprises 13 residues. Germline values: CDR1 SGHDT, CDR2 YYEEEE. V was pared by 1 base and J by 6 bases, with 8 bases between. The CDR3 nucleotides are TGTGCCAGCAGCTTGTGGGGGCCTCAGCCCCAGCATTTT. Amino acids: CASSLWGPQPQHF.

A few counts support this clone. The J gene is TRBJ1-1, the V gene TRBV30, with D uncertain. This CDR3 region has 14 residues. From germline, CDR1 is GTSNPN and CDR2 SVGIG (reference sequence). Trimming removed 5 bases from V and 0 bases from J, with 13 bases in between. The CDR3 DNA sequence: TGTGCCTGGGGGGAAGACATCATGAACACTGAAGCTTTCTTT. This encodes CAWGEDIMNTEAFF. The full variable domain, in which reference TRBV30 and TRBJ1-1 provide the parts outside the CDR3, is SQTIHQWPATLVQPVGSPLSLECTVEGTSNPNLYWYRQAAGRGLQLLFYSVGIGQISSEVPQNLSASRPQDRQFILSSKKLLLSDSGFYLCAWGEDIMNTEAFFGQGTRLTVV.

This clone was detected only a few times. The chain links TRBV6-1 to TRBJ1-1; TRBD1 is a possible D gene (5 bases). The germline V and J ends were trimmed by 6 bases and 5 bases, with 16 bases remaining between them. CDR1 and CDR2 from the germline V gene are MNHNS and SASEGT. This CDR3 contains 14 residues. This chain's CDR3 is CASSRQPQTTEAFF. The CDR3 coding sequence is TGTGCCAGCAGCCGACAGCCCCAGACGACTGAAGCTTTCTTT.

There are a few counts of this clone. The gene calls are TRBV5-4 and TRBJ2-1; 10 nucleotides agree with TRBD2. V dropped 1 base and J dropped 5; count of bases not matched to a gene: 3. Germline assignment: CDR1 SGHNT and CDR2 YYREEE (reference sequence). CDR3 length: 15 residues. The CDR3 spells CASSLKLAGNNEQFF. CDR3 in DNA: TGTGCCAGCAGCTTGAAACTAGCGGGGAACAATGAGCAGTTCTTC.

This clone was seen more than once but under ten times. This chain connects TRBV6-1 to TRBJ1-1; D remains unclear. V lost 6 bases and J 0 bases, leaving 8 bases between the germline ends. The CDR3 has 13 amino acids. Looked up from germline, CDR1 is MNHNS and CDR2 is SASEGT. The CDR3 nucleotides read TGTGCCAGCAGGACTCAGGTGAACACTGAAGCTTTCTTT. Encoded protein: CASRTQVNTEAFF.

This clone was seen a few times. This chain connects TRBV18 to TRBJ2-3, with 7 nucleotides matching TRBD1. V shed 6 bases, J shed 4 bases, and the junction held 10 bases outside the gene matches. The germline V gene has CDR1 KGHSH and CDR2 LQKENI. This CDR3 is 15 amino acids long. The CDR3 bases are TGTGCCAGCTCCCGCGACAGGGTTAGCGCAGATACGCAGTATTTT. Its translation: CASSRDRVSADTQYF.

This clone was observed a handful of times. The chain links TRBV5-1 to TRBJ2-3, with D perhaps assigned TRBD1 or TRBD2 (5 bases each). V was shortened by 7 bases and J by 2 bases, with 17 bases between the two germline ends. The CDR3 contains 15 residues. In germline, CDR1 is SGHRS, CDR2 YFSETQ. The CDR3 loop reads CASGQGFDYTDTQYF. The CDR3, as DNA: TGCGCCAGCGGACAAGGCTTCGACTACACAGATACGCAGTATTTT.

The table lists this clone with a few counts. The chain employs TRBV7-3 and TRBJ2-7, with 11 bases identical to TRBD1. Germline loops: CDR1 SGHTA, CDR2 FQGTGA. The J segment lost 4 bases and the V segment lost 5 bases, leaving 4 bases of the junction unmatched. The CDR3 length is 14 residues. The CDR3 region is CASSKDRGQYEQYF. The CDR3 DNA follows: TGTGCCAGCAGCAAGGACAGGGGGCAATACGAGCAGTACTTC.

This clone was observed a handful of times. The chain has TRBV2 and TRBJ2-1; D is uncertain. Trimming took 6 bases from V and 7 from J, leaving 13 bases between them. The CDR3 has 13 amino acids. CDR1 SNHLY and CDR2 FYNNEI come from the germline V gene. CDR3 coding DNA: TGTGCCAGCAGATGGCGACCCCAGAATGAGCAGTTCTTC. Amino acids: CASRWRPQNEQFF.

This clone has a handful of counts. V and J are TRBV28 and TRBJ2-7; no definite D call. Trimming stripped 4 bases from V and 2 bases from J, with 9 bases between. CDR1 is MDHEN, CDR2 SYDVKM, per germline. This CDR3 is 13 amino acids long. CDR3 nucleotide sequence: TGTGCCAGCAGTTCTCCCCAAACCTACGAGCAGTACTTC. This translates into CASSSPQTYEQYF.

The chain recombines TRBV6-1 with TRBJ2-7; TRBD1 might be the D (5 bases). Germline V gene sequence: CDR1 MNHNS, CDR2 SASEGT. The CDR3 runs 16 residues. Trimming removed 2 bases at V and 1 base at J, with 15 bases between. Here the CDR3 DNA reads TGTGCCAGCAGTGAACCGGGTCAGGGTGGTTCCTACGAGCAGTACTTC. This codes for CASSEPGQGGSYEQYF.

This clone was observed a handful of times. The chain recombines TRBV30 with TRBJ1-2, with 9 bases aligning to TRBD1. There are 15 residues in the CDR3. Germline V lookup: CDR1 GTSNPN, CDR2 SVGIG (reference sequence). The CDR3 loop reads CASRDREKRSYGYTF. As DNA, the CDR3 is TGTGCGTCCCGGGACAGGGAGAAGAGGAGCTATGGCTACACCTTC.

V and J are TRBV6-5 and TRBJ2-7; 8 bases match TRBD1. There are 16 residues in the CDR3. Trimming took 2 bases from V and 6 from J; bases not matched to a gene: 12. CDR1 is MNHEY, CDR2 SVGAGI, per germline. CDR3: CASSYRRGAGGFEQYF. DNA of the CDR3: TGTGCCAGCAGTTACCGGAGAGGGGCAGGGGGCTTCGAGCAGTACTTC.

CDR3 loop: CASSPSSGAYGYTF. The CDR3 DNA sequence: TGTGCCAGCTCACCATCGTCCGGCGCCTATGGCTACACCTTC. This rearrangement joins TRBV18 to TRBJ1-2, with D hard to call. The V and J ends lost 2 bases and 4 bases respectively, with 11 bases between them. The CDR3 runs 14 residues. CDR1 is KGHSH, CDR2 LQKENI, per germline.

V and J are TRBV9 and TRBJ1-1, with 8 bases lining up with TRBD1. Germline V gives CDR1 SGDLS, CDR2 YYNGEE. With 3 bases clipped from V and 4 bases from J, the junction kept 5 bases outside the gene matches. The length of the CDR3 is 14 residues. The CDR3 sequence is CASSGQGRATEAFF. In nucleotides, the CDR3 is TGTGCCAGCAGCGGACAGGGGAGGGCCACTGAAGCTTTCTTT.

This clone occurred a few times. The rearrangement uses TRBV7-9 and TRBJ2-7, with D perhaps matching TRBD2 (6 bases). This CDR3 region has 14 residues. V gave up 1 base and J gave up 3 bases, with 10 bases separating them. Germline V gene data show CDR1 as SEHNR and CDR2 as FQNEAQ (reference sequence). The CDR3 bases are TGTGCCAGCAGCTTAGATGGGGGGAACTACGAGCAGTACTTC. As protein: CASSLDGGNYEQYF.